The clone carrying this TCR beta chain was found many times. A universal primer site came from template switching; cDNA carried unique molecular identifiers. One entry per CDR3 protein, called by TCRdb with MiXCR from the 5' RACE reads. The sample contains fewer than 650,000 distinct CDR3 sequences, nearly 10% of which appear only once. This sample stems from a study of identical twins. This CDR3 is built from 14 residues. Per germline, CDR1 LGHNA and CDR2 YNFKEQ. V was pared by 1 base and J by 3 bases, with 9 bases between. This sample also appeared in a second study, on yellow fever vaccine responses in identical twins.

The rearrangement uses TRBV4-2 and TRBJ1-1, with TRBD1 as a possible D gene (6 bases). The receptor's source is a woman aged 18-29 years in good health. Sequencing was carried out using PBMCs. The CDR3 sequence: CASSQAHRDTEAFF. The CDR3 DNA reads TGTGCCAGCAGCCAAGCCCACAGGGACACTGAAGCTTTCTTT.